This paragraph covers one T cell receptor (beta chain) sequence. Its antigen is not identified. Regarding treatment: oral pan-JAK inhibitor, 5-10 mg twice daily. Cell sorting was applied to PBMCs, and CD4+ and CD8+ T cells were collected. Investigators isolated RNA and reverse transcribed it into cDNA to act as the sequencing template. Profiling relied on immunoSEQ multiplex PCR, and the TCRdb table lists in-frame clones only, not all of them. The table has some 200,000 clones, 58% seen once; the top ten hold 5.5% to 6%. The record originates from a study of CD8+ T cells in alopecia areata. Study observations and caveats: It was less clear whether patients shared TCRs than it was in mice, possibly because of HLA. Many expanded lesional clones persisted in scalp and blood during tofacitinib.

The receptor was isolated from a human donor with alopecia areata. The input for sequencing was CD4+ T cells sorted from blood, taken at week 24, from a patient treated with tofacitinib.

In DNA, the CDR3 is TGTGCCAGCAGTATAACAGAGACCCAGTACTTC. Its translation: CASSITETQYF. This chain joins TRBV6-1 and TRBJ2-5; D ambiguous. In germline, CDR1 is MNHNS, CDR2 SASEGT. Trimming took 5 bases from V and 4 from J, leaving 5 bases between them. The CDR3 has 11 residues.